This TCR beta chain was captured in a study of blood T cell repertoires in COVID-19. Study-level information: The samples span acute and convalescent COVID-19 from the United States, Italy and Spain. T cells, B-cell-depleted T cells, or PBMCs supplied cDNA or gDNA.

Original data processing: Reference gene primers were amplified, and this amplification served to estimate nucleated cell counts. Measured with immunoSEQ multiplex PCR; TCRdb has only the in-frame clones, and not every one. That table furnishes V, J and clone size, whereas the DNA furnished D and trimming. Among about 87,000 clones listed, around 88% were seen once. Per the germline V gene, CDR1 is LNHDA and CDR2 is SQIVND (reference sequence). Trimming took 6 bases from V and 3 from J; bases not matched to a gene: 6. The CDR3 is 15 residues long. The sequence came from a woman in her fifties or sixties with acute or convalescent COVID-19. What was sequenced was peripheral blood. The V gene is TRBV19, the J gene TRBJ2-3; 10 nucleotides match TRBD2. In DNA, the CDR3 is TGTGCCAGTAGCCAACTAGCGGGGTTAACAGATACGCAGTATTTT. Its protein is CASSQLAGLTDTQYF.